One sample yielded the 9 T cell receptor beta chains listed below, sequenced in a study of control samples from healthy donors and cancer patients. This table comes from immunoSEQ multiplex PCR, and its TCRdb copy is limited to in-frame clones, with some not included. The sample lists over 150,000 clones, 90% to 95% occurring once. What was sequenced was blood. These receptor sequences come from a woman younger than 35 in good health.

The V and J genes are TRBV5-1 and TRBJ1-4; TRBD1 matches 9 bases. Trimming at V came to 3 bases and at J to 0 bases, leaving 3 bases not matched to a gene. Germline V CDR1 and CDR2: SGHRS, YFSETQ. The CDR3 runs to 16 residues. CDR3 DNA: TGCGCCAGCAGCTCGGACAGGGGCACAACTAATGAAAAACTGTTTTTT. Amino acid sequence: CASSSDRGTTNEKLFF.

The chain couples TRBV6-5 to TRBJ1-1; 7 bases are shared with TRBD1. Germline values: CDR1 MNHEY, CDR2 SVGAGI. V shed 6 bases and J 3 bases; nucleotides not matched to a gene: 1. This CDR3 has 12 residues. The CDR3 DNA sequence: TGTGCCAGCAGGGACAGGTACACTGAAGCTTTCTTT. It encodes CASRDRYTEAFF.

V usage is TRBV5-3 and J usage is TRBJ2-5; D may be TRBD1 (6 bases). TRBV5-3 is noted as an ORF with a role that remains uncertain. V shed 2 bases and J shed 2 bases, with 10 bases lying between them. This CDR3 contains 14 residues. The CDR3 DNA reads as TGTGCCAGAAGCTTCGAGGGGGTTCAAGAGACCCAGTACTTC. Residues: CARSFEGVQETQYF.

CDR3 DNA: TGTGCCAGCAGCCCCACCGGAGGGTCAGGGGGGTATAGCACAGATACGCAGTATTTT. As protein: CASSPTGGSGGYSTDTQYF. The rearrangement uses TRBV11-3 and TRBJ2-3; D perhaps matches TRBD1 (7 bases). Germline V CDR1 and CDR2: SGHNT, YENEEA. This CDR3 is 19 amino acids long. The V gene lost 5 bases and the J gene lost 0 bases, with 24 bases spanning the gap.

The chain joins TRBV5-5 to TRBJ1-4, with unresolved D. Trimming took off 2 bases at V and 5 bases at J, with 10 bases between the two ends. CDR1 and CDR2 (germline): SGHKS, YYEKEE (reference sequence). The CDR3 covers 14 residues. The CDR3 DNA reads as TGTGCCAGCAGCTTCGGAGGGTCCAATGAAAAACTGTTTTTT. As protein: CASSFGGSNEKLFF. Full variable domain (outside the CDR3, taken from reference TRBV5-5 and TRBJ1-4): DAGVTQSPTHLIKTRGQQVTLRCSPISGHKSVSWYQQVLGQGPQFIFQYYEKEERGRGNFPDRFSARQFPNYSSELNVNALLLGDSALYLCASSFGGSNEKLFFGSGTQLSVL.

V gene TRBV28 combines with J gene TRBJ1-6; tentatively, D is TRBD1 (5 bases). Trimming left V 4 bases short and J 10 bases short, with 20 bases between. Germline assignment: CDR1 MDHEN and CDR2 SYDVKM. CDR3 size: 16 residues. The CDR3 nucleotides read TGTGCCAGCAGTTCCCCGTACCGGGACGCAAGCTCACCCCTCCACTTT. This translates into CASSSPYRDASSPLHF.

This chain joins TRBV7-2 and TRBJ1-2; the match to TRBD1 covers 8 bases. CDR3 length: 16 amino acids. The germline CDR1 and CDR2 sequences are SGHTA and FQGNSA. Trimming at V came to 3 bases and at J to 7 bases, leaving 13 bases not matched to a gene. The chain's CDR3 is CASSLTGEAFWSGYTF. CDR3 DNA sequence: TGTGCCAGCAGCTTGACAGGGGAAGCCTTCTGGAGTGGCTACACCTTC.

The chain is built from TRBV28 and TRBJ1-4; D not resolved. The V gene lost 3 bases and the J gene lost 5 bases, with 1 base spanning the gap. Germline values: CDR1 MDHEN, CDR2 SYDVKM. The CDR3 totals 11 residues. CDR3 sequence reads: CASSLNEKLFF. The CDR3 DNA follows: TGTGCCAGCAGTTTGAATGAAAAACTGTTTTTT.

The chain recombines TRBV4-1 with TRBJ2-1; 9 bases agree with TRBD1. Germline V gene sequence: CDR1 MGHRA, CDR2 YSYEKL. Trimming at V came to 0 bases and at J to 8 bases, leaving 8 bases not matched to a gene. This CDR3 region has 16 residues. The CDR3 DNA follows: TGCGCCAGCAGCCAAGAGGACAGGGGCACGTACGATGAGCAGTTCTTC. It translates to CASSQEDRGTYDEQFF.